This T cell receptor (beta chain) was recovered during a study of Ad26.COV2.S vaccination and SARS-CoV-2 variants. This CDR3 comprises 13 residues. Trimming cost V 4 bases and J 6 bases, with 13 bases left between them. Assay: immunoSEQ multiplex PCR; the TCRdb copy retains only in-frame clones and omits some. The table shows more than 300,000 clones, with around 84% occurring only once. This sample's treatment: about 20 received Ad26.COV2.S at low or high dose, single or two shots; roughly 5 received placebo; per-sample allocation not given. The investigators took samples on day 63 after the first vaccine or placebo injection.

V usage is TRBV23-1 and J usage is TRBJ2-7; weak D call: TRBD1 (5 bases). TRBV23-1 is labeled an ORF, and its function is uncertain. Specimen: peripheral blood, collected in a trial of Ad26.COV2.S vaccine versus placebo. The clonotype was recovered from a person aged 18-65 years who received the Ad26.COV2.S COVID-19 vaccine or a placebo. This CDR3 is CASSPRQPREQYF. CDR3 DNA sequence: TGCGCCAGCAGTCCGCGACAGCCCCGCGAGCAGTACTTC.